This TCR beta chain emerged from a study of blood T cell repertoires in COVID-19. Study background: Collection of acute and convalescent COVID-19 samples took place in the United States, Italy and Spain.

Per the study methods: Quantification of nucleated cells was approximated via reference gene primer amplification. Data came from immunoSEQ multiplex PCR; TCRdb stores just in-frame clones and leaves some out. The V and J calls and the clone size are those of that table, but D and trimming were determined from the DNA. This sample has around 160,000 clones; around 84% occur once, and the top ten carry 30% to 45%. This CDR3 has 14 amino acids. V was cut by 4 bases and J by 1 base, with 11 bases left in between. The germline CDR1 and CDR2 sequences are SGHDT and YYEEEE. V usage is TRBV5-6 and J usage is TRBJ1-2; D possibly corresponds to TRBD1 (5 bases). The sequencing input was peripheral blood. The TCR sequence derives from a human donor in a cohort sampled during active COVID-19. CDR3 region: CASSQGGRNYGYTF. The CDR3 nucleotides read TGTGCCAGCAGCCAGGGCGGTCGTAACTATGGCTACACCTTC.